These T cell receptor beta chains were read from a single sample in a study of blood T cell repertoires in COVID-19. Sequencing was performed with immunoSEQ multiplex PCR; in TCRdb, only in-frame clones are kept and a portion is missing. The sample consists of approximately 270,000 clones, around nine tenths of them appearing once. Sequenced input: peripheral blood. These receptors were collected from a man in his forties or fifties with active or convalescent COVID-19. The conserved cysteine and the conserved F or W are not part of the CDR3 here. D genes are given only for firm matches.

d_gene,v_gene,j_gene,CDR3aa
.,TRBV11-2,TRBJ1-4,ASSTGQEKLF
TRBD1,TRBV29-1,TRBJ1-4,SVATGGLEKLF
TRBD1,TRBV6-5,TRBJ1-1,ASLRDRVATEAF
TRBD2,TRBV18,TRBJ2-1,ASSPGAGVNFEQF
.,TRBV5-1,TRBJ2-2,ASSSAEVGELF
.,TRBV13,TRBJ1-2,ASSSGENYGYT
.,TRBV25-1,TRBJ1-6,ASSAGGYSPLH
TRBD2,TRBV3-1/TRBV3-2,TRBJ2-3,ASSKAPGLAGGRGDTQY
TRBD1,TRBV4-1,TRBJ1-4,ASSQDGTGNEKLF
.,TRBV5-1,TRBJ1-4,ASSLQGSTNEKLF
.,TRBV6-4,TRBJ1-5,ASRTGSGNQPQH
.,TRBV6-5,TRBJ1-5,ASSYADTDQPQH
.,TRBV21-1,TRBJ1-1,ASSKERGDRGRETEAF
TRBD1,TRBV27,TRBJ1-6,ASSPGQAAGSPLH
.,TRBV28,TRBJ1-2,ASSQGEIYGYT
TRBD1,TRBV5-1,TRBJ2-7,ASSLGTGDLYEQY
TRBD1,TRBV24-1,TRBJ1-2,ATSDRTGYGYT
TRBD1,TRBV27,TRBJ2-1,ASSSDRGSYNEQF
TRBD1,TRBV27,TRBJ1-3,ASSSPGQGNTIY